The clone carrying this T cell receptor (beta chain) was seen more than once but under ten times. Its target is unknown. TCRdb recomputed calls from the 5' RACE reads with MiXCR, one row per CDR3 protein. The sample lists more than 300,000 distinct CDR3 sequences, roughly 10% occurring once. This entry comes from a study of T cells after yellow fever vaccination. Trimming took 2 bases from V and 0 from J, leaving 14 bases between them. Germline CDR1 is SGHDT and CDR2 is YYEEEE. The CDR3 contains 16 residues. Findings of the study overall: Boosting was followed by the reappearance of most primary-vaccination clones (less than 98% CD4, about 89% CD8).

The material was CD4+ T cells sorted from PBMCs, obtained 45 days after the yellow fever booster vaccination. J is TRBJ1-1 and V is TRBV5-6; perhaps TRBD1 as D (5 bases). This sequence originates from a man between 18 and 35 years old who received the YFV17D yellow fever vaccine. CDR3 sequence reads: CASSFEEGKMNTEAFF. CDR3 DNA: TGTGCCAGCAGCTTCGAGGAGGGGAAAATGAACACTGAAGCTTTCTTT. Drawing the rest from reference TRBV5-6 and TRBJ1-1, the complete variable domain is DAGVTQSPTHLIKTRGQQVTLRCSPKSGHDTVSWYQQALGQGPQFIFQYYEEEERQRGNFPDRFSGHQFPNYSSELNVNALLLGDSALYLCASSFEEGKMNTEAFFGQGTRLTVV.